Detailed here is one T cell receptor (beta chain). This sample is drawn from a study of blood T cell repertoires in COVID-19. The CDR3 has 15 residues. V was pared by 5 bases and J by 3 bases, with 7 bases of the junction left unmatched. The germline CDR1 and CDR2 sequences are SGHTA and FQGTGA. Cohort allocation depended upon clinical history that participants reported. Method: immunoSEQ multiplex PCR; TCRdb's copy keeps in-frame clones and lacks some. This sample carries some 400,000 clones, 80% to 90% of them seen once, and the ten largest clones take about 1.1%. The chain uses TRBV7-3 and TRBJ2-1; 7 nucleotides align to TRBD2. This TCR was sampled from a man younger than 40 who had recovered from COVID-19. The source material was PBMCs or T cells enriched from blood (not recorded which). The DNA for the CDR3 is TGTGCCAGCAGCCCGCAAAGCGGGATCTACAATGAGCAGTTCTTC. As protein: CASSPQSGIYNEQFF.